The 14 T cell receptor beta chains listed next were all sequenced from one sample in a study of OX40 agonist ivuxolimab in advanced cancers. Using immunoSEQ multiplex PCR, the repertoire was profiled, and TCRdb retains in-frame clones only, with some absent. In the table there are around 64,000 clones, 84% of which are singletons. Sequenced here: CD4+ or CD8+ T cells sorted from blood, sampled in a trial of the OX40 agonist ivuxolimab. These receptors were obtained from an adult with an advanced solid tumor such as melanoma, head and neck, liver or kidney cancer.

The chain carries TRBV6-4 and TRBJ1-1; D is unresolved. Trimming cost V 6 bases and J 5 bases, with 22 bases left between them. Germline values: CDR1 MRHNA, CDR2 SNTAGT. The CDR3 length is 16 residues. CDR3 sequence (DNA): TGTGCCAGCAGACGAGACCCACTTTCGGGCTGGACTGAAGCTTTCTTT. Translation gives CASRRDPLSGWTEAFF.

V gene TRBV14 combines with J gene TRBJ2-1, with 8 bases aligning to TRBD2. CDR1 is SGHDN, CDR2 FVKESK, per germline. Germline trimming cut 5 bases from V and 7 bases from J; bases unmatched to any gene: 7. This CDR3 has 14 amino acids. This chain's CDR3 is CASSAGGAGNEQFF. The CDR3 DNA follows: TGTGCCAGCAGCGCCGGGGGGGCCGGGAATGAGCAGTTCTTC.

The CDR3 loop is CASSRTDTNSPLHF. CDR3 DNA: TGTGCCAGCAGCCGGACAGATACTAATTCACCCCTCCACTTT. This chain uses TRBV7-9 with TRBJ1-6; tentatively, D is TRBD1 (6 bases). CDR1 is SEHNR and CDR2 is FQNEAQ in the germline V gene (reference sequence). CDR3 length: 14 residues. V shed 5 bases and J shed 6 bases, with 11 bases lying between them.

The chain recombines TRBV5-1 with TRBJ1-2; possibly TRBD1 for D (5 bases). There are 13 residues in the CDR3. Germline CDR1 reads SGHRS; CDR2 reads YFSETQ. The V gene lost 3 bases and the J gene lost 1 base, with 7 bases spanning the gap. The chain's CDR3 is CASSSTVNYGYTF. CDR3 nucleotides: TGCGCCAGCAGCTCGACAGTTAACTATGGCTACACCTTC.

The V and J genes are TRBV19 and TRBJ1-2, with 8 bases matching TRBD1. CDR3 length: 13 amino acids. The V segment lost 8 bases and the J segment 0 bases; nucleotides outside the gene matches: 2. CDR1 LNHDA and CDR2 SQIVND come from the germline V gene (reference sequence). The CDR3 nucleotides are TGTGCCAGTGGACAGGGTACTAACTATGGCTACACCTTC. Protein: CASGQGTNYGYTF.

The genes are TRBV5-1 and TRBJ2-7; either TRBD1 or TRBD2 may supply D (7 bases each). V lost 4 bases and J 4 bases, leaving 18 bases between the germline ends. Germline lookup yields CDR1 SGHRS and CDR2 YFSETQ. The CDR3 extends over 15 amino acids. The CDR3 protein is CASSPSGRGGYEQYF. The CDR3 nucleotides are TGCGCCAGCAGCCCATCGGGCAGGGGGGGGTACGAGCAGTACTTC. The variable domain in full, with the rest retrieved from reference TRBV5-1 and TRBJ2-7, is KAGVTQTPRYLIKTRGQQVTLSCSPISGHRSVSWYQQTPGQGLQFLFEYFSETQRNKGNFPGRFSGRQFSNSRSEMNVSTLELGDSALYLCASSPSGRGGYEQYFGPGTRLTVT.

This chain links TRBV6-5 with TRBJ2-7, with 9 bases fitting TRBD1. Germline V gives CDR1 MNHEY, CDR2 SVGAGI. The CDR3 consists of 14 residues. Trimming at V came to 7 bases and at J to 5 bases, leaving 9 bases not matched to a gene. DNA for the CDR3: TGTGCCAGCACCTCGGGACAGGGTTCGGACGAGCAGTACTTC. This translates into CASTSGQGSDEQYF.

Turning to this clone: Other nucleotide sequences from this sample produce the same CDR3. The chain links TRBV5-1 to TRBJ1-2; TRBD1 matches 10 bases. Germline V gene sequence: CDR1 SGHRS, CDR2 YFSETQ. J gave up 6 bases and V 0 bases, and 5 bases lay outside the gene matches. The CDR3 consists of 15 residues. The CDR3 protein is CASSLAGGQGNGYTF. The CDR3 DNA reads as TGCGCCAGCAGCTTGGCCGGGGGACAGGGGAATGGCTACACCTTC.

The chain joins TRBV5-1 to TRBJ2-7, with 8 bases lining up with TRBD1. The germline gives CDR1 SGHRS, CDR2 YFSETQ. This CDR3 contains 13 residues. V lost 3 bases, J lost 6 bases, and 5 bases stayed unmatched. The CDR3 here is CASSWGQEGEQYF. In nucleotides, the CDR3 is TGCGCCAGCAGCTGGGGACAGGAGGGCGAGCAGTACTTC.

The J gene is TRBJ1-2, the V gene TRBV27, with 11 bases matching TRBD1. Germline trimming cut 6 bases from V and 4 bases from J; bases unmatched to any gene: 4. Germline CDR1 MNHEY, CDR2 SMNVEV (reference sequence). The length of the CDR3 is 14 residues. CDR3 bases: TGTGCCAGCAGAGGGACAGGGGGTGGCTATGGCTACACCTTC. Protein product: CASRGTGGGYGYTF.

This chain uses TRBV7-8 with TRBJ1-5, with D unresolved. This CDR3 is built from 15 residues. CDR1 SGHVS and CDR2 FQNEAQ come from the germline V gene. V lost 0 bases to trimming and J lost 1 base, with 7 bases between them. The CDR3 loop reads CASSLAGWSNQPQHF. The CDR3 region has the DNA TGTGCCAGCAGCTTAGCGGGGTGGAGCAATCAGCCCCAGCATTTT.

The chain couples TRBV28 to TRBJ1-2, with D perhaps TRBD1 (5 bases). The germline V and J ends were trimmed by 5 bases and 7 bases, with 11 bases remaining between them. Germline-derived CDR1 and CDR2 are MDHEN and SYDVKM. The CDR3 has 12 residues. CDR3 sequence: CASSVQVGGYTF. CDR3 in DNA: TGTGCCAGCAGTGTACAGGTCGGTGGCTACACCTTC.

The rearrangement links TRBV5-1 to TRBJ2-1; D tentatively fits TRBD1 or TRBD2 (5 bases each). Looked up from germline, CDR1 is SGHRS and CDR2 is YFSETQ. This CDR3 region has 16 residues. Trimming removed 0 bases at V and 2 bases at J, with 12 bases between. CDR3 in amino acids: CASSLGSTAAYNEQFF. The CDR3 nucleotides are TGCGCCAGCAGCTTGGGATCGACAGCGGCCTACAATGAGCAGTTCTTC.

V and J are TRBV6-5 and TRBJ1-4; D ambiguous. The V end lost 0 bases, the J end lost 8 bases, and 7 bases lay between the germline ends. The CDR3 length is 13 residues. Germline lookup yields CDR1 MNHEY and CDR2 SVGAGI. The CDR3 sequence: CASSYSKTEKLFF. CDR3 coding DNA: TGTGCCAGCAGTTACTCGAAAACGGAAAAACTGTTTTTT.